Presented here are 12 T cell receptor beta chains from one specimen sequenced in a study of OX40 agonist ivuxolimab in advanced cancers. The library was generated by the immunoSEQ multiplex PCR assay. Sourced from immuneACCESS, this table was stored by TCRdb with only in-frame sequences that have V and J called. A share of the clones is absent; for the studies checked, an unresolved V gene accounts for under half, and the remainder has no known explanation. The sample table contains 72,000 or so clones; only one count was recorded for approximately 89% of them. The ten largest clones add up to approximately 10% of the sample. The specimen comprised CD4+ or CD8+ T cells sorted from blood, sampled in a trial of the OX40 agonist ivuxolimab. These receptors were obtained from an adult with an advanced solid tumor such as melanoma, head and neck, liver or kidney cancer.

The chain has TRBV11-3 and TRBJ1-2, with TRBD1 matching over 7 bases. This CDR3 is 13 amino acids long. Germline lookup yields CDR1 SGHNT and CDR2 YENEEA. J lost 8 bases, V lost 0 bases, and 3 bases had no gene match. Here the CDR3 DNA reads TGTGCCAGCAGCTTAGAAGGACAGGTCGGCTACACCTTC. Translated, it gives CASSLEGQVGYTF. Using reference TRBV11-3 and TRBJ1-2 for the parts outside the CDR3, the full variable domain is EAGVVQSPRYKIIEKKQPVAFWCNPISGHNTLYWYLQNLGQGPELLIRYENEEAVDDSQLPKDRFSAERLKGVDSTLKIQPAELGDSAVYLCASSLEGQVGYTFGSGTRLTVV.

The rearrangement joins TRBV4-1 to TRBJ1-1; D may be TRBD1 (5 bases). CDR1 and CDR2 (germline): MGHRA, YSYEKL. V lost 0 bases and J lost 5, with 10 bases in between. The CDR3 is 14 amino acids. The CDR3 loop is CASSQDWGRTEAFF. CDR3 DNA: TGCGCCAGCAGCCAAGATTGGGGACGGACTGAAGCTTTCTTT.

The rearrangement links TRBV10-1 to TRBJ2-7; 7 bases agree with TRBD1. This CDR3 spans 14 amino acids. With V trimmed by 6 bases and J by 2 bases, 7 bases remained unmatched. Germline V lookup: CDR1 WNHNN, CDR2 SYGVQD (reference sequence). CDR3 in amino acids: CASSPRDRTYEQYF. CDR3 nucleotide sequence: TGCGCCAGCAGCCCTCGGGACAGAACCTACGAGCAGTACTTC.

The rearrangement uses TRBV4-1 and TRBJ2-3; maybe TRBD1 (7 bases). The CDR3 is 15 amino acids. Germline V gene data show CDR1 as MGHRA and CDR2 as YSYEKL. The V end was cut by 2 bases, the J end by 9 bases, with 18 bases between. This CDR3 reads CASSQTGVSQGTQYF. CDR3 nucleotide sequence: TGCGCCAGCAGCCAAACGGGGGTGTCACAGGGGACGCAGTATTTT.

This sequence joins TRBV9 and TRBJ1-3, with a possible D match to TRBD1 (5 bases). The CDR3 is 18 amino acids. Germline CDR1 SGDLS, CDR2 YYNGEE. V gave up 5 bases and J gave up 2 bases, with 23 bases separating them. The CDR3 loop reads CASSKASTTDFAGNTIYF. As DNA, the CDR3 is TGTGCCAGCAGTAAAGCCAGTACGACAGACTTCGCTGGAAACACCATATATTTT. Supplemented by reference TRBV9 and TRBJ1-3, the full variable domain reads DSGVTQTPKHLITATGQRVTLRCSPRSGDLSVYWYQQSLDQGLQFLIQYYNGEERAKGNILERFSAQQFPDLHSELNLSSLELGDSALYFCASSKASTTDFAGNTIYFGEGSWLTVV.

The rearrangement uses TRBV4-2 and TRBJ2-1; possibly TRBD1 for D (6 bases). The CDR3 is made up of 18 amino acids. The V gene's germline CDR1 is LGHNA and CDR2 YNFKEQ. Between the trimmed V and J ends, which lost 0 bases and 3 bases, there was a span of 18 bases. The DNA of the CDR3 is TGTGCCAGCAGCCAAGATGGGGCAGGGGTATCCCGCTACAATGAGCAGTTCTTC. Translating gives CASSQDGAGVSRYNEQFF.

V is TRBV18 and J is TRBJ2-7, with D perhaps TRBD2 (5 bases). V dropped 1 base and J dropped 7 bases, with 8 bases sitting between them. This CDR3 is built from 12 residues. The germline CDR1 and CDR2 sequences are KGHSH and LQKENI. The CDR3 here is CASSPLSGEQYF. Written as DNA, the CDR3 is TGTGCCAGCTCACCACTTTCGGGGGAGCAGTACTTC.

The J gene is TRBJ2-1, the V gene TRBV7-2; 13 nucleotides agree with TRBD2. Germline assignment: CDR1 SGHTA and CDR2 FQGNSA. J was trimmed by 0 bases and V by 7 bases; bases with no gene match: 9. CDR3 length equals 18 residues. The CDR3 DNA reads as TGTGCCAGCACCCAGGGACTAGCGGGATTCGGCTCCTACAATGAGCAGTTCTTC. Translation: CASTQGLAGFGSYNEQFF.

The V gene is TRBV5-1, the J gene TRBJ2-6; 7 bases are shared with TRBD2. The CDR3 contains 19 residues. J gave up 0 bases and V 5 bases, and 14 bases lay outside the gene matches. Germline loops: CDR1 SGHRS, CDR2 YFSETQ. As DNA, the CDR3 is TGCGCCAGCAGAGGTAATAGATTCGGGGGGTTCTCTGGGGCCAACGTCCTGACTTTC. Its translation is CASRGNRFGGFSGANVLTF.

The DNA of the CDR3 is TGTGCCAGCAGTTCCCGGGACAGGGTCTCCTACGAGCAGTACTTC. Translation gives CASSSRDRVSYEQYF. This rearrangement joins TRBV6-1 to TRBJ2-7; 9 bases map to TRBD1. The CDR3 sequence is 15 residues long. Trimming at V came to 5 bases and at J to 0 bases, leaving 5 bases not matched to a gene. From germline, CDR1 is MNHNS and CDR2 SASEGT.

Note on this clone: The same CDR3 is also encoded by other DNA sequences in this sample. The chain is built from TRBV10-1 and TRBJ2-5; D is uncertain. The CDR3 has 14 amino acids. CDR1 and CDR2 from the germline V gene are WNHNN and SYGVQD (reference sequence). The V gene lost 0 bases and the J gene lost 0 bases, with 5 bases spanning the gap. The CDR3 is CASSESRDQETQYF. The CDR3 nucleotides are TGCGCCAGCAGTGAGTCCCGGGACCAAGAGACCCAGTACTTC.

The count of this clone is one. The CDR3 region is CASSPSTGNGYTF. The CDR3 nucleotides are TGTGCCAGCAGCCCATCAACAGGGAATGGCTACACCTTC. J is TRBJ1-2 and V is TRBV11-3; D possibly corresponds to TRBD1 (6 bases). The germline V and J ends were trimmed by 5 bases and 6 bases, with 13 bases remaining between them. The germline gives CDR1 SGHNT, CDR2 YENEEA. The CDR3 is 13 amino acids.